One and the same sample provided the 16 T cell receptor beta chains below, sequenced in a study of T cell repertoires in cytomegalovirus infection. One entry per CDR3 protein, called by TCRdb with MiXCR from the reads. The sample includes about 470,000 distinct CDR3 sequences, roughly 43% seen only once; the top ten take 43%. These receptors have no known antigen. The sample in question was cultured PBMCs, obtained from culture after CMV antigen stimulation. The receptors here all came from a human donor in good health (CMV status not recorded). Some clones in this sample may be carry-over from other donors' samples.

V gene TRBV29-1 combines with J gene TRBJ2-1; TRBD2 aligns across 11 bases. V trimming: 4 bases; J trimming: 3 bases; junction bases outside the gene matches: 5. Germline loops: CDR1 SQVTM, CDR2 ANQGSEA. The CDR3 spans 15 residues. This chain's CDR3 is CSVVGGTSGYNEQFF. The CDR3 DNA is TGCAGCGTTGTGGGCGGGACTAGCGGCTACAATGAGCAGTTCTTC.

There are a few counts of this clonotype. The chain uses TRBV4-1 and TRBJ2-3; a possible D gene is TRBD2 (5 bases). Trimming pared 5 bases from V and 4 bases from J, leaving 25 bases between. Germline CDR1 reads MGHRA; CDR2 reads YSYEKL. This CDR3 contains 18 residues. CDR3 nucleotide sequence: TGCGCCAGCAGCTCAAGATTGGTGGGAGCCGCACATCCAGATACGCAGTATTTT. As protein: CASSSRLVGAAHPDTQYF.

V gene TRBV5-6 combines with J gene TRBJ2-5; the D gene is possibly TRBD2 (6 bases). The CDR3 is 14 amino acids. Germline CDR1 reads SGHDT; CDR2 reads YYEEEE. V lost 6 bases and J lost 3, with 15 bases in between. For the CDR3, the DNA is TGTGCCAGCACCGATGACCCGGGGGAAGAGACCCAGTACTTC. Translating it yields CASTDDPGEETQYF. The full variable domain, with the rest looked up from reference TRBV5-6 and TRBJ2-5, is DAGVTQSPTHLIKTRGQQVTLRCSPKSGHDTVSWYQQALGQGPQFIFQYYEEEERQRGNFPDRFSGHQFPNYSSELNVNALLLGDSALYLCASTDDPGEETQYFGPGTRLLVL.

The chain combines TRBV6-8 with TRBJ1-1; 8 nucleotides match TRBD1. Germline V gene sequence: CDR1 MNHGY, CDR2 SAAAGT. J gave up 1 base and V 6 bases, and 10 bases lay outside the gene matches. CDR3 length equals 16 residues. CDR3 sequence: CASRVTGGGGNTEAFF. In DNA form, the CDR3 reads TGTGCCAGCAGGGTCACAGGGGGGGGAGGGAACACTGAAGCTTTCTTT.

Only a few counts were recorded for this clonotype. The J gene is TRBJ2-2, the V gene TRBV12-3 or TRBV12-4; 7 nucleotides agree with TRBD1. With V trimmed by 7 bases and J by 7 bases, 9 bases remained unmatched. This CDR3 is built from 14 residues. The CDR3 sequence: CASTLQGFGGELFF. For the CDR3, the DNA is TGTGCCAGCACCCTACAGGGGTTTGGCGGGGAGCTGTTTTTT.

The rearrangement joins TRBV7-6 to TRBJ2-7, with 10 bases matching TRBD2. V lost 5 bases and J lost 4; bases outside the gene matches: 5. CDR3 length: 14 residues. The germline CDR1 and CDR2 sequences are SGHVS and FNYEAQ. This CDR3 is CASSTGTSDYEQYF. In DNA, the CDR3 is TGTGCCAGCAGCACCGGGACTAGCGATTACGAGCAGTACTTC.

For this clonotype: The CDR3 does not close with the conserved phenylalanine or tryptophan, likely indicating a read error. The chain recombines TRBV12-3 or TRBV12-4 with TRBJ2-1; 9 bases are a match to TRBD2. The CDR3 spans 15 residues. V lost 2 bases, J lost 8 bases, and 7 bases stayed unmatched. CDR3 sequence reads: CASSLSGGPRDEQFS. The CDR3 DNA reads TGTGCCAGCAGTTTAAGCGGGGGGCCCCGGGATGAGCAGTTCTCC.

The CDR3: CASSSSGGTGETQYF. CDR3 in DNA: TGTGCCAGCAGTTCTAGCGGGGGAACCGGAGAGACCCAGTACTTC. This chain joins TRBV7-2 and TRBJ2-5; TRBD2 aligns across 10 bases. The CDR3 extends over 15 amino acids. Germline CDR1 and CDR2: SGHTA and FQGNSA. Losses at the gene ends were 6 bases for V and 4 bases for J; bases not matched to a gene: 8.

The chain uses TRBV19 and TRBJ2-5, with 8 nucleotides matching TRBD2. The germline V gene has CDR1 LNHDA and CDR2 SQIVND (reference sequence). The junction had 6 bases not matched to a gene; V was cut back by 6 bases and J by 0 bases. The CDR3 runs to 15 residues. CDR3 loop: CASRNSGTDQETQYF. CDR3 bases: TGTGCCAGTAGGAATAGCGGGACCGACCAAGAGACCCAGTACTTC.

The V gene is TRBV27, the J gene TRBJ2-2; the D is unclear. The CDR3 is 13 amino acids. V lost 2 bases, J lost 7 bases, and 8 bases lay in between. Germline V gene data show CDR1 as MNHEY and CDR2 as SMNVEV (reference sequence). The CDR3 region has the DNA TGTGCCAGCAGTTTAGGGCGGATCGGGGAGCTGTTTTTT. As protein: CASSLGRIGELFF.

The chain uses TRBV11-2 and TRBJ2-5, with 11 bases that match TRBD2. This CDR3 region has 15 residues. Trimming removed 5 bases from V and 0 bases from J; junction bases left unmatched: 2. CDR1 and CDR2 (germline): SGHAT, FQNNGV. This CDR3 is CASSQGLADQETQYF. The CDR3, as DNA: TGTGCCAGCAGCCAGGGACTAGCGGACCAAGAGACCCAGTACTTC.

This sequence joins TRBV7-8 and TRBJ2-1, with a weak D call TRBD1 (5 bases). The length of the CDR3 is 12 residues. V lost 5 bases and J lost 10, with 12 bases in between. The germline V gene encodes CDR1 SGHVS and CDR2 FQNEAQ. The chain's CDR3 is CASSHRSNEQFF. The DNA for the CDR3 is TGTGCCAGCAGCCACAGGTCTAACGAGCAGTTCTTC.

The rearrangement uses TRBV6-1 and TRBJ2-6; D is unclear. The CDR3 is 17 amino acids. V lost 3 bases and J lost 1, with 13 bases in between. Germline lookup yields CDR1 MNHNS and CDR2 SASEGT. In DNA, the CDR3 is TGTGCCAGCAGTGATTTCACAGCCCAATCTGGGGCCAACGTCCTGACTTTC. Residues: CASSDFTAQSGANVLTF.

This clonotype was observed a handful of times. V usage is TRBV6-2 or TRBV6-3 and J usage is TRBJ2-2; the match to TRBD1 covers 8 bases. The CDR3 is 15 residues long. Germline assignment: CDR1 MNHEY and CDR2 SVGEGT. V gave up 6 bases and J gave up 1 base; unmatched junction bases: 4. The CDR3 bases are TGTGCCAGCAGGATAACAGGGGGGAACACCGGGGAGCTGTTTTTT. Its translation is CASRITGGNTGELFF.

The chain combines TRBV7-2 with TRBJ2-5; possible D gene TRBD2, 7 bases. Deletions cut 7 bases from V and 5 bases from J, with 23 bases between. Germline lookup yields CDR1 SGHTA and CDR2 FQGNSA. This CDR3 has 16 residues. The CDR3, as DNA: TGTGCCAGCACCCTAAGGGGGGGGGGACCTTGGGAGACCCAGTACTTC. Translation: CASTLRGGGPWETQYF.

This clonotype turned up a few times. The V gene is TRBV11-2, the J gene TRBJ2-3, with D unclear. The CDR3 covers 16 residues. CDR1 and CDR2 (germline): SGHAT, FQNNGV. V was trimmed by 2 bases and J by 1 base, leaving 13 bases between them. The CDR3 sequence is CASSLTESSRTDTQYF. DNA of the CDR3: TGTGCCAGCAGCTTAACGGAATCTTCTCGCACAGATACGCAGTATTTT.